Following are 15 T cell receptor beta chains from one sample sequenced in a study of T cell repertoires in cytomegalovirus infection. TCRdb re-analysed the reads in MiXCR, keeping a single row per CDR3 protein. The table has about 360,000 distinct CDR3 sequences, 15% to 20% seen once; the top ten hold approximately 8%. Sequencing was carried out using PBMCs. The receptors here all came from a human donor in good health (CMV status not recorded). Some clones in this sample may be carry-over from other donors' samples.

There are many counts of this clonotype. The gene calls are TRBV7-6 and TRBJ2-1; 7 nucleotides line up with TRBD2. This CDR3 region has 16 residues. V shed 4 bases and J 4 bases; nucleotides not matched to a gene: 10. Germline V gene sequence: CDR1 SGHVS, CDR2 FNYEAQ. CDR3 nucleotides: TGTGCCAGCAGCTCAGAACTAGCGATTCGGTACAATGAGCAGTTCTTC. Its translation: CASSSELAIRYNEQFF.

Ten or more counts support this clonotype. The genes are TRBV7-9 and TRBJ2-1, with D hard to call. The V end was cut by 5 bases, the J end by 7 bases, with 12 bases between. Germline assignment: CDR1 SEHNR and CDR2 FQNEAQ (reference sequence). CDR3 size: 13 residues. The CDR3 region has the DNA TGTGCCAGCAGCCGCATCGGTCAGAATGAGCAGTTCTTC. Its protein is CASSRIGQNEQFF.

V gene TRBV6-4 combines with J gene TRBJ1-6, with D uncertain. CDR3 size: 13 residues. Trimming cost V 6 bases and J 11 bases, with 14 bases left between them. Germline values: CDR1 MRHNA, CDR2 SNTAGT. The chain's CDR3 is CASRGGPLAPLHF. In DNA form, the CDR3 reads TGTGCCAGCAGGGGAGGGCCTTTGGCACCCCTCCACTTT.

In this sample, this clonotype turned up many times. The chain recombines TRBV28 with TRBJ2-1; 11 bases are a match to TRBD2. Per the germline V gene, CDR1 is MDHEN and CDR2 is SYDVKM. V lost 0 bases and J lost 0; bases outside the gene matches: 7. CDR3 length equals 19 residues. The CDR3 DNA sequence: TGTGCCAGCAGTTTATGGGTTAGCGGGGGGGTACGCTCCTACAATGAGCAGTTCTTC. Its protein is CASSLWVSGGVRSYNEQFF.

This clonotype has at least ten counts. V and J are TRBV7-2 and TRBJ1-1, with a possible D match to TRBD1 (5 bases). Per the germline V gene, CDR1 is SGHTA and CDR2 is FQGNSA. Trimming cost V 5 bases and J 0 bases, with 16 bases left between them. The CDR3 sequence is 16 residues long. The CDR3 DNA follows: TGTGCCAGCAGCAGGGATGGGACCGCCATGAACACTGAAGCTTTCTTT. This translates into CASSRDGTAMNTEAFF.

The J gene is TRBJ2-7, the V gene TRBV18, with D unclear. Per the germline V gene, CDR1 is KGHSH and CDR2 is LQKENI. CDR3 length: 14 residues. The germline V and J ends were trimmed by 2 bases and 0 bases, with 8 bases remaining between them. The CDR3 coding sequence is TGTGCCAGCTCACCAACCAGGAGCTCCTACGAGCAGTACTTC. Its translation: CASSPTRSSYEQYF.

Ten or more counts support this clonotype. The chain is built from TRBV7-2 and TRBJ1-1, with D perhaps matching TRBD1 (5 bases). V was trimmed by 4 bases and J by 6 bases, leaving 18 bases between them. Germline values: CDR1 SGHTA, CDR2 FQGNSA. This CDR3 is built from 15 residues. CDR3 protein: CASSSWGNRVAEAFF. CDR3 bases: TGTGCCAGCAGCTCCTGGGGGAACAGAGTCGCTGAAGCTTTCTTT.

This clonotype was observed a handful of times. This rearrangement joins TRBV10-3 to TRBJ2-5, with TRBD1 matching 8 bases. The CDR3 spans 14 residues. The V gene's germline CDR1 is ENHRY and CDR2 SYGVKD. V lost 4 bases, J lost 4 bases, and 5 bases stayed unmatched. The CDR3 nucleotides are TGTGCCATCAGTGCTACCGACAGGGGAGAGACCCAGTACTTC. It translates to CAISATDRGETQYF.

This clonotype was seen only a few times. The rearrangement joins TRBV12-3 or TRBV12-4 to TRBJ1-1; TRBD1 matches 8 bases. The CDR3 is 14 residues long. V shed 5 bases, J shed 11 bases, and the junction held 13 bases outside the gene matches. CDR3 region: CASSLRDRPLGAFF. The CDR3 coding sequence is TGTGCCAGCAGTCTCCGGGACAGGCCCTTGGGGGCTTTCTTT.

This clonotype occurred a few times. The V gene is TRBV9, the J gene TRBJ1-1; D is ambiguous. V lost 3 bases and J 4 bases, leaving 16 bases between the germline ends. In germline, CDR1 is SGDLS, CDR2 YYNGEE. The length of the CDR3 is 15 residues. The CDR3 spells CASSGETGRVTEAFF. The DNA for the CDR3 is TGTGCCAGCAGCGGTGAGACGGGGAGGGTCACTGAAGCTTTCTTT.

In its sample, this clonotype was seen many times. The J gene is TRBJ2-7, the V gene TRBV7-8; 8 bases fit TRBD2. The germline CDR1 and CDR2 sequences are SGHVS and FQNEAQ. J was trimmed by 7 bases and V by 6 bases; bases with no gene match: 8. This CDR3 is built from 13 residues. The chain's CDR3 is CASSPGGAGEQYF. CDR3 bases: TGTGCCAGCAGTCCCGGGGGGGCGGGTGAGCAGTACTTC.

This chain connects TRBV20-1 to TRBJ1-2; a possible D gene is TRBD1 (5 bases). The CDR3 runs to 16 residues. Per germline, CDR1 DFQATT and CDR2 SNEGSKA (reference sequence). Trimming took off 0 bases at V and 1 base at J, with 15 bases between the two ends. The CDR3 nucleotides read TGCAGTGCTAGAGATGGGGCGAAGGGCTATAACTATGGCTACACCTTC. Its protein is CSARDGAKGYNYGYTF.

V and J are TRBV20-1 and TRBJ2-3, with 11 bases that match TRBD2. CDR1 and CDR2 from the germline V gene are DFQATT and SNEGSKA (reference sequence). This CDR3 contains 13 residues. With V trimmed by 6 bases and J by 3 bases, 2 bases remained unmatched. CDR3 DNA: TGCAGTGCCCTAGCGGGAGGTACAGATACGCAGTATTTT. Protein: CSALAGGTDTQYF.

In its sample, this clonotype was seen many times. The V call is TRBV7-2, the J call TRBJ1-2, with 7 bases fitting TRBD1. Germline V gene lookup returns CDR1 SGHTA and CDR2 FQGNSA. With V trimmed by 5 bases and J by 8 bases, 11 bases remained unmatched. The CDR3 length is 14 residues. The CDR3 nucleotides are TGTGCCAGCAGCCCGAGGGACAGCCCACGAGGCTACACCTTC. Its protein is CASSPRDSPRGYTF. The entire variable domain, with the rest obtained from reference TRBV7-2 and TRBJ1-2, is as follows: GAGVSQSPSNKVTEKGKDVELRCDPISGHTALYWYRQSLGQGLEFLIYFQGNSAPDKSGLPSDRFSAERTGGSVSTLTIQRTQQEDSAVYLCASSPRDSPRGYTFGSGTRLTVV.

This clonotype has only a few counts. The rearrangement joins TRBV18 to TRBJ1-5; D is unclear. CDR1 KGHSH and CDR2 LQKENI come from the germline V gene. There are 13 residues in the CDR3. V was trimmed by 4 bases and J by 6 bases, leaving 10 bases between them. CDR3 residues: CASSRELSQPQHF. The CDR3 DNA follows: TGTGCCAGCTCACGGGAGTTGAGTCAGCCCCAGCATTTT.